This T cell receptor beta chain was sequenced during a study of CD8+ T cells in alopecia areata. Background on the study: Treated patients were given 5 to 10 mg oral tofacitinib twice daily. A 6-month off-drug phase came after tofacitinib, which had lasted 6 to 18 months.

Reverse transcription of extracted RNA yielded cDNA, which provided the sequencing template. This table comes from immunoSEQ multiplex PCR, and its TCRdb copy is limited to in-frame clones, with some not included. Here the sample spans 150,000 or so clones, around 87% being singletons. This clonotype was obtained from a human donor with alopecia areata. Sample: CD8+ T cells sorted from blood, taken at week 0.

CDR3 amino acids: CASSLYENTEAFF. The CDR3 bases are TGTGCCAGCAGCTTATATGAGAACACTGAAGCTTTCTTT. V and J are TRBV7-8 and TRBJ1-1; D not resolved. V was pared by 2 bases and J by 1 base, with 5 bases between. CDR1 is SGHVS, CDR2 FQNEAQ, per germline. The CDR3 length is 13 residues.